Below are 25 T cell receptor beta chains sequenced from a single sample in a study of Tregs in tolerant kidney transplant recipients. Clones were read by immunoSEQ multiplex PCR, and TCRdb kept only the in-frame ones, dropping some. This sample yields tens of thousands of clones, of which 75% to 95% are seen a single time; approximately 0.37% belongs to the top ten. The sequenced sample was Tregs from blood, obtained before the transplant. The receptors here all came from a human donor who received a combined kidney and bone marrow transplant.

The chain has TRBV28 and TRBJ2-5, with TRBD1 matching over 8 bases. Looked up from germline, CDR1 is MDHEN and CDR2 is SYDVKM. The V and J ends lost 10 bases and 3 bases, in that order; junction bases with no gene match: 7. The CDR3 extends over 13 amino acids. DNA of the CDR3: TGTGCCACCAAGGACAGGGAAAAAGAGACCCAGTACTTC. It translates to CATKDREKETQYF.

The CDR3 DNA sequence: TGTGCCAGCAGCTCCGCCCTCGGGGCGGGAGGGCCTCCGCAGTATTTT. It codes for CASSSALGAGGPPQYF. This sequence joins TRBV5-8 and TRBJ2-3, with 9 bases identical to TRBD2. The ends lost 3 bases at V and 10 bases at J; junction bases unmatched: 15. Germline CDR1 and CDR2: SGHTS and YDEGEE. The length of the CDR3 is 16 residues.

This clone was counted only a few times. The rearrangement joins TRBV28 to TRBJ2-3, with 11 bases identical to TRBD2. Germline values: CDR1 MDHEN, CDR2 SYDVKM. V was pared by 4 bases and J by 0 bases, with 18 bases of the junction left unmatched. The CDR3 has 21 amino acids. The CDR3 loop is CASSSYPGLAVKSPSTDTQYF. CDR3 in DNA: TGTGCCAGCAGTTCATATCCGGGACTAGCGGTCAAATCGCCTAGCACAGATACGCAGTATTTT.

The chain's CDR3 is CASSRGWTSGRVADTQYF. The CDR3 nucleotides are TGTGCCAGCAGCCGAGGCTGGACTAGCGGGAGGGTCGCAGATACGCAGTATTTT. This sequence joins TRBV7-2 and TRBJ2-3; 15 positions agree with TRBD2. Trimming at V came to 5 bases and at J to 4 bases, leaving 10 bases not matched to a gene. This CDR3 has 18 residues. Germline values: CDR1 SGHTA, CDR2 FQGNSA.

This chain connects TRBV6-1 to TRBJ1-6, with D possibly being TRBD1 (5 bases). Trimming took 4 bases from V and 0 from J, leaving 16 bases between them. The CDR3 length is 18 residues. Germline values: CDR1 MNHNS, CDR2 SASEGT. CDR3 in DNA: TGTGCCAGCAGTGTCACGGGACCCCCCAGCTCCTATAATTCACCCCTCCACTTT. Translating it yields CASSVTGPPSSYNSPLHF.

The chain combines TRBV6-1 with TRBJ2-7; possible D gene TRBD2, 5 bases. Trimming removed 2 bases from V and 2 bases from J, with 10 bases in between. CDR3 length equals 14 residues. CDR1 is MNHNS and CDR2 is SASEGT in the germline V gene. The chain's CDR3 is CASSEPTTTYEQYF. Here the CDR3 DNA reads TGTGCCAGCAGTGAACCGACTACCACCTACGAGCAGTACTTC.

This rearrangement joins TRBV7-2 to TRBJ2-2, with 13 positions matching TRBD2. Germline CDR1 and CDR2: SGHTA and FQGNSA. V shed 4 bases, J shed 4 bases, and the junction held 3 bases outside the gene matches. The CDR3 contains 16 residues. CDR3 protein: CASSSGLAGRTGELFF. In DNA form, the CDR3 reads TGTGCCAGCAGCTCGGGACTAGCGGGGCGCACCGGGGAGCTGTTTTTT.

This chain links TRBV18 with TRBJ2-5, with D unresolved. The CDR3 loop spans 13 amino acids. Per the germline V gene, CDR1 is KGHSH and CDR2 is LQKENI. The V gene lost 3 bases and the J gene lost 1 base, with 6 bases spanning the gap. This CDR3 reads CASSPYFQETQYF. CDR3 sequence (DNA): TGTGCCAGCTCACCTTACTTCCAAGAGACCCAGTACTTC.

The chain links TRBV7-9 to TRBJ2-2, with unresolved D. CDR1 is SEHNR, CDR2 FQNEAQ, per germline (reference sequence). V was clipped by 3 bases and J by 1 base, with 9 bases between them. This CDR3 spans 15 amino acids. CDR3 residues: CASSFAGQNTGELFF. DNA for the CDR3: TGTGCCAGCAGCTTCGCTGGCCAGAACACCGGGGAGCTGTTTTTT.

The chain joins TRBV4-3 to TRBJ1-1; 7 bases agree with TRBD1. CDR1 and CDR2 (germline): LGHNA, YSLEER. J lost 1 base, V lost 3 bases, and 8 bases had no gene match. CDR3 size: 16 residues. The CDR3 loop is CASSHETGRPNTEAFF. The CDR3 DNA follows: TGCGCCAGCAGCCACGAGACAGGGCGCCCGAACACTGAAGCTTTCTTT.

Here the CDR3 reads CASSQGQGSYGYTF. The CDR3 DNA sequence: TGTGCCAGCAGTCAAGGACAGGGAAGCTATGGCTACACCTTC. This rearrangement joins TRBV6-6 to TRBJ1-2, with 8 bases lining up with TRBD1. The length of the CDR3 is 14 residues. V dropped 5 bases and J dropped 4; count of bases not matched to a gene: 6. From germline, CDR1 is MNHNY and CDR2 SVGAGI (reference sequence).

This chain joins TRBV28 and TRBJ2-5; no clear D. The J call is uncertain, as TRBJ2-7 better fits the DNA end. The CDR3 is made up of 12 amino acids. CDR1 and CDR2 (germline): MDHEN, SYDVKM. The CDR3 nucleotides read TGTGCCAGCAGTTTTGGAGTATACGAGCAGTACTTC. Residues: CASSFGVYEQYF.

Points on this clone: Other DNA sequences from this sample encode an identical CDR3 as well. As DNA, the CDR3 is TGTGCCAGCACAGCAGGGTCCTACGAGCAGTACTTC. Translation: CASTAGSYEQYF. This chain joins TRBV2 and TRBJ2-7, with D perhaps TRBD1 (5 bases). The V gene's germline CDR1 is SNHLY and CDR2 FYNNEI. Trimming left V 7 bases short and J 1 base short, with 8 bases between. CDR3 length equals 12 residues.

The chain employs TRBV19 and TRBJ1-4; D ambiguous. The CDR3 extends over 13 amino acids. The germline V and J ends were trimmed by 5 bases and 5 bases, with 9 bases remaining between them. Per germline, CDR1 LNHDA and CDR2 SQIVND (reference sequence). The CDR3, as DNA: TGTGCCAGTAGTCGGCAGAAGAATGAAAAACTGTTTTTT. Translation gives CASSRQKNEKLFF.

The V call is TRBV6-5, the J call TRBJ2-7; 9 bases agree with TRBD2. CDR1 and CDR2 (germline): MNHEY, SVGAGI. V lost 2 bases and J lost 4; bases outside the gene matches: 6. The CDR3 spans 15 residues. The CDR3 loop reads CASSYGAGGRYEQYF. For the CDR3, the DNA is TGTGCCAGCAGTTACGGAGCGGGAGGCCGTTACGAGCAGTACTTC.

As concerns this clone: The junction departs from the called germline gene at one end, perhaps through a read error. The chain employs TRBV6-1 and TRBJ1-5; a weak D match, TRBD1 (5 bases). Germline V gene sequence: CDR1 MNHNS, CDR2 SASEGT. The CDR3 length is 15 residues. In DNA, the CDR3 is TGTGCCAGCCAAATAATGGGGGTGAGCAATCGGCCCCAGCATTTT. It is translated as CASQIMGVSNRPQHF.

V usage is TRBV5-1 and J usage is TRBJ2-3; unclear D gene. Germline V gene lookup returns CDR1 SGHRS and CDR2 YFSETQ. The CDR3 consists of 12 residues. Trimming pared 7 bases from V and 8 bases from J, leaving 14 bases between. The CDR3 region has the DNA TGCGCCAGCTCCGAGTCCCTTTCTACGCAGTATTTT. Residues: CASSESLSTQYF.

This clone was seen a single time. The rearrangement uses TRBV29-1 and TRBJ1-1; D is undetermined. The CDR3 extends over 13 amino acids. Trimming pared 2 bases from V and 2 bases from J, leaving 9 bases between. From germline, CDR1 is SQVTM and CDR2 ANQGSEA. The CDR3: CSVEILANTEAFF. DNA of the CDR3: TGCAGCGTTGAAATTTTGGCCAACACTGAAGCTTTCTTT.

This chain uses TRBV2 with TRBJ2-1; 9 nucleotides agree with TRBD1. J was trimmed by 6 bases and V by 6 bases; bases with no gene match: 12. There are 16 residues in the CDR3. Germline lookup yields CDR1 SNHLY and CDR2 FYNNEI. CDR3 nucleotides: TGTGCCAGCAGGGCCTTTTCGGGACAGGGACTCAATGAGCAGTTCTTC. Residues: CASRAFSGQGLNEQFF.

The V gene is TRBV19, the J gene TRBJ2-6; no firm D call. Trimming removed 1 base at V and 0 bases at J, with 10 bases between. The CDR3 is 17 residues long. Germline CDR1 is LNHDA and CDR2 is SQIVND (reference sequence). This CDR3 reads CASSIADFYSGANVLTF. Here the CDR3 DNA reads TGTGCCAGTAGTATAGCAGATTTCTACTCTGGGGCCAACGTCCTGACTTTC.

The gene calls are TRBV6-6 and TRBJ2-1; either TRBD1 or TRBD2 may supply D (5 bases each). This CDR3 comprises 12 residues. The germline CDR1 and CDR2 sequences are MNHNY and SVGAGI (reference sequence). V gave up 5 bases and J gave up 6 bases, with 8 bases separating them. The CDR3 region is CASSRDANEQFF. As DNA, the CDR3 is TGTGCCAGCAGTCGGGACGCCAATGAGCAGTTCTTC.

The rearrangement links TRBV27 to TRBJ2-7, with a tentative D call TRBD1 (6 bases). CDR1 is MNHEY, CDR2 SMNVEV, per germline (reference sequence). The CDR3 runs to 16 residues. Trimming shortened V by 2 bases and J by 5 bases, and 19 bases separated the two germline ends. The CDR3 bases are TGTGCCAGCAGTTTACTCGGCCAGGGGTCAGGACACGAGCAGTACTTC. This encodes CASSLLGQGSGHEQYF.

This sequence joins TRBV6-5 and TRBJ2-7, with TRBD1 matching over 9 bases. J lost 2 bases, V lost 7 bases, and 9 bases had no gene match. This CDR3 comprises 15 residues. From germline, CDR1 is MNHEY and CDR2 SVGAGI. For the CDR3, the DNA is TGTGCCAGCAAAAGAGAGGGACAGGGCCCCTACGAGCAGTACTTC. Amino acid sequence: CASKREGQGPYEQYF.

The chain carries TRBV28 and TRBJ2-7, with D possibly TRBD2 on 6 matching bases. Germline V CDR1 and CDR2: MDHEN, SYDVKM. V gave up 5 bases and J gave up 2 bases, with 10 bases separating them. CDR3 size: 13 residues. CDR3 amino acids: CASSRLGPYEQYF. In nucleotides, the CDR3 is TGTGCCAGCAGTCGACTAGGACCCTACGAGCAGTACTTC.

The chain has TRBV15 and TRBJ1-4; D unresolved. The CDR3 has 16 residues. V lost 0 bases to trimming and J lost 3 bases, with 11 bases between them. Germline V lookup: CDR1 LNHNV, CDR2 YYDKDF (reference sequence). DNA for the CDR3: TGTGCCACCAGCAGAGATAGCGGGTCGTCTAATGAAAAACTGTTTTTT. This gives the protein CATSRDSGSSNEKLFF.